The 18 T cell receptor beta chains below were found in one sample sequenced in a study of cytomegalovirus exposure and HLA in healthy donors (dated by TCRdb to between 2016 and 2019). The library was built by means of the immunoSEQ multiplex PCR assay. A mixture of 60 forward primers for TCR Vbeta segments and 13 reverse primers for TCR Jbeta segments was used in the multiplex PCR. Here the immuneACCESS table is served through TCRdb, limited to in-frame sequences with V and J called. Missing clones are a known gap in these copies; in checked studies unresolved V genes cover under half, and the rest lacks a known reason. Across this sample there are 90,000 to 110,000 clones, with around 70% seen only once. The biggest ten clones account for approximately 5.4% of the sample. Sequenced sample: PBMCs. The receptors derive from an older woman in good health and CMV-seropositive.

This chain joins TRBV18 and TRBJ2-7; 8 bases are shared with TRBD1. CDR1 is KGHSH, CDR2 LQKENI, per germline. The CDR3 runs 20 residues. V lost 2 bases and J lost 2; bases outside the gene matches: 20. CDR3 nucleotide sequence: TGTGCCAGCTCACCAGACGTCCGGGACAGGCCCGTCCCCCGTCCCTACGAGCAGTACTTC. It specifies CASSPDVRDRPVPRPYEQYF.

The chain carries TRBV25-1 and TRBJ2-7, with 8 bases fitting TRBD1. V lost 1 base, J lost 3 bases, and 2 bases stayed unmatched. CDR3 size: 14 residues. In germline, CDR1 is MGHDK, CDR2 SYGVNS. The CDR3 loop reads CASSESGQDYEQYF. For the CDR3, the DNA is TGTGCCAGCAGTGAATCGGGACAGGACTACGAGCAGTACTTC.

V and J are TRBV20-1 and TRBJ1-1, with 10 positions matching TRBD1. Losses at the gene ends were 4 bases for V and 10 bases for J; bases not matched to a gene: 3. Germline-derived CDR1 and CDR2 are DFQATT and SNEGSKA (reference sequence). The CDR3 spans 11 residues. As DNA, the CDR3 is TGCAGTGCTAACCGGGACAGGGGAGCTTTCTTT. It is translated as CSANRDRGAFF.

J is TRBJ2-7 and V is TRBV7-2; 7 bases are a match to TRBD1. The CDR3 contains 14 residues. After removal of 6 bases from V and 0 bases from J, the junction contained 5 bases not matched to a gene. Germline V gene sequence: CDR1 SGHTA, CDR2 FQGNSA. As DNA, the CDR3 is TGTGCCAGCAGGGTAGGGGGCCTCTCCTACGAGCAGTACTTC. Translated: CASRVGGLSYEQYF.

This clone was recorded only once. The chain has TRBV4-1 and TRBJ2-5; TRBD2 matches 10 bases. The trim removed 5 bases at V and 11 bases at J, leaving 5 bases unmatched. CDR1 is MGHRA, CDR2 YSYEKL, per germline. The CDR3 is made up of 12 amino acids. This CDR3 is CASSSAGGAQYF. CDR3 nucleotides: TGCGCCAGCAGCTCAGCGGGGGGGGCGCAGTACTTC.

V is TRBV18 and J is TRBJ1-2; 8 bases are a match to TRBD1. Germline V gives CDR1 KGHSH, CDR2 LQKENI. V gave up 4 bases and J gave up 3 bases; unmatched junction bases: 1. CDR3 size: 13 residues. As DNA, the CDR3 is TGTGCCAGCTCACTGGGACAGGACTATGGCTACACCTTC. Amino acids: CASSLGQDYGYTF.

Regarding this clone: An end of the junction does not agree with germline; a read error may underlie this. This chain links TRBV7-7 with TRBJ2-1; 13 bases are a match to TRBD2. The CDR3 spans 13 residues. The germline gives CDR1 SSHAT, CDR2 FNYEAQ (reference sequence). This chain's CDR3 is CASSSGTSGVQFF. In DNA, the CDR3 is TGTGCTAGCAGCTCTGGGACTAGCGGGGTCCAGTTCTTC.

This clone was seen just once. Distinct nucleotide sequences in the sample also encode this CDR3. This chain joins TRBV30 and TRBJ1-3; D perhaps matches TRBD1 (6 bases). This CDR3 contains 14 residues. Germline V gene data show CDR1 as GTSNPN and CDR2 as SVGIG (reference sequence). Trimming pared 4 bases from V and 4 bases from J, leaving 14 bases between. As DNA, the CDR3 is TGTGCCTGGACCCTAACAGGGCTGGGAAACACCATATATTTT. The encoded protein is CAWTLTGLGNTIYF.

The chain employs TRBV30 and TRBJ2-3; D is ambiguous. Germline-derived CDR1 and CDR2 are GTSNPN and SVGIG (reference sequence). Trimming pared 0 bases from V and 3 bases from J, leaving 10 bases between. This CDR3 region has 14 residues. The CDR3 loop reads CAWSVEPVTDTQYF. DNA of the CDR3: TGTGCCTGGAGTGTAGAACCAGTTACAGATACGCAGTATTTT.

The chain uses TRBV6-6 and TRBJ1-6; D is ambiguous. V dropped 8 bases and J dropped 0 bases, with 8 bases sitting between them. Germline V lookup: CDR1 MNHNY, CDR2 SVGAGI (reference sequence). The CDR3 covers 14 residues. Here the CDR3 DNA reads TGTGCCAGCCTTTTCGGCTCCTATAATTCACCCCTCCACTTT. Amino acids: CASLFGSYNSPLHF.

CDR3 sequence reads: CASSDGQGLSYEQYF. CDR3 in DNA: TGTGCCAGCAGTGACGGACAGGGGCTTTCCTACGAGCAGTACTTC. The chain joins TRBV25-1 to TRBJ2-7, with TRBD1 matching over 9 bases. V lost 3 bases to trimming and J lost 1 base; unmatched junction nucleotides: 4. The CDR3 covers 15 residues. Germline CDR1 MGHDK, CDR2 SYGVNS.

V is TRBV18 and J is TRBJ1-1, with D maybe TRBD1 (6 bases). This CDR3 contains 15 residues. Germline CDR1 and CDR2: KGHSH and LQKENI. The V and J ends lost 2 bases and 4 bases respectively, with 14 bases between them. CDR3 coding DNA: TGTGCCAGCTCACCAATAAGGCAGGGGAGCACTGAAGCTTTCTTT. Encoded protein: CASSPIRQGSTEAFF.

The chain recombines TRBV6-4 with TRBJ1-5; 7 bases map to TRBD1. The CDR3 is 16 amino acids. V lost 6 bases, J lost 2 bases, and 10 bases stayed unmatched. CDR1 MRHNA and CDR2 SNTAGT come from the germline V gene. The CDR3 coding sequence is TGTGCCAGCAGACTAAGCCCCGGACAGGGCAATCAGCCCCAGCATTTT. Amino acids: CASRLSPGQGNQPQHF.

In nucleotides, the CDR3 is TGTGCCAGCAGCTTAGCATCGGCGGGACTAGCAGCAACAGATACGCAGTATTTT. Translating it yields CASSLASAGLAATDTQYF. The chain employs TRBV7-8 and TRBJ2-3; 9 bases align to TRBD2. The CDR3 is 18 amino acids. Germline CDR1 and CDR2: SGHVS and FQNEAQ. J gave up 3 bases and V 0 bases, and 10 bases lay outside the gene matches.

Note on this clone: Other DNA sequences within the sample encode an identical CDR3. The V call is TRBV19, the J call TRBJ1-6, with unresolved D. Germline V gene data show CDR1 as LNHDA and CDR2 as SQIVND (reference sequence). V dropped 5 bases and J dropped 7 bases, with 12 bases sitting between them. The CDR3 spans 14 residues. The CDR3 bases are TGTGCCAGTAGTCCGGGATCCCCAAATTCACCCCTCCACTTT. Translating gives CASSPGSPNSPLHF.

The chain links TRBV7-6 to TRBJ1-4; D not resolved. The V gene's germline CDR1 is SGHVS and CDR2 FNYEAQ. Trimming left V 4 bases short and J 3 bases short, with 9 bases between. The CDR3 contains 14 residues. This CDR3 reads CASSSNRPNEKLFF. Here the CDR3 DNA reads TGTGCCAGCAGCTCAAACAGACCTAATGAAAAACTGTTTTTT.

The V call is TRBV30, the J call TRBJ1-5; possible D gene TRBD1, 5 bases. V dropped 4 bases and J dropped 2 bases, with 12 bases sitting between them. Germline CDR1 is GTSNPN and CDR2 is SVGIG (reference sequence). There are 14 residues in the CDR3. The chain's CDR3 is CAWTRGYGNQPQHF. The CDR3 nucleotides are TGTGCCTGGACCCGGGGGTACGGCAATCAGCCCCAGCATTTT.

The CDR3 loop is CASSLDPGADTQYF. In DNA, the CDR3 is TGTGCCAGCAGCTTAGACCCAGGCGCAGATACGCAGTATTTT. The chain uses TRBV11-2 and TRBJ2-3; D ambiguous. CDR1 and CDR2 from the germline V gene are SGHAT and FQNNGV. Deletions cut 0 bases from V and 4 bases from J, with 8 bases between. The length of the CDR3 is 14 residues.